The rows below give T cell receptor beta chains drawn from one sample of a study of blood T cell repertoires in COVID-19. This table comes from immunoSEQ multiplex PCR, and its TCRdb copy is limited to in-frame clones, with some not included. The sample lists some 250,000 clones, 86% seen once, with approximately 13% in the top ten. The sequencing input was peripheral blood. The receptors were sampled from a man older than 75 with acute or convalescent COVID-19. The CDR3 runs from the conserved cysteine through the conserved F or W. The D gene is left open where the match is weak. The listing skips clone size in some rows; elsewhere it reads once, few, many or a size class.

CASRRGKQETQYF	TGTGCCAGCAGGCGAGGGAAGCAAGAGACCCAGTACTTC	.	13	.	TRBV6-5	TRBJ2-5
CASSVDPPGQLLNEQFF	TGTGCCAGCAGCGTAGATCCGCCGGGACAGTTATTAAATGAGCAGTTCTTC	.	17	TRBD1	TRBV9	TRBJ2-1
CASSLWTEETQYF	TGTGCCAGCAGCTTATGGACAGAAGAGACCCAGTACTTC	.	13	.	TRBV7-9	TRBJ2-5
CASTGTGNQPQHF	TGTGCCAGCACCGGGACAGGGAATCAGCCCCAGCATTTT	.	13	TRBD1	TRBV2	TRBJ1-5
CSVLGQGGQETQYF	TGCAGCGTTTTGGGACAGGGGGGTCAAGAGACCCAGTACTTC	.	14	TRBD1	TRBV29-1	TRBJ2-5
CASSSGTGMDTEAFF	TGCGCCAGCAGCTCCGGGACAGGGATGGACACTGAAGCTTTCTTT	.	15	TRBD1	TRBV5-1	TRBJ1-1
CASSPQTTVMNTEAFF	TGTGCCAGCAGCCCACAGACGACAGTTATGAACACTGAAGCTTTCTTT	.	16	.	TRBV7-2	TRBJ1-1
CASSPPGGSGANVLTF	TGTGCCAGCAGCCCACCTGGGGGCTCAGGGGCCAACGTCCTGACTTTC	once	16	.	TRBV9	TRBJ2-6
CASKTGGALGTEAFF	TGTGCCAGCAAGACAGGGGGCGCATTGGGTACTGAAGCTTTCTTT	.	15	TRBD1	TRBV6-6	TRBJ1-1
CASSSGLAGETQYF	TGCGCCAGCAGCTCGGGACTAGCAGGCGAGACCCAGTACTTC	.	14	TRBD2	TRBV5-1	TRBJ2-5
CASSLRQTDTQYF	TGTGCCAGCAGCTTACGACAGACAGATACGCAGTATTTT	.	13	.	TRBV7-9	TRBJ2-3
CASSYGGSAGRYEQYF	TGTGCCAGCAGTTATGGCGGGTCGGCGGGGCGGTACGAGCAGTACTTC	.	16	.	TRBV6-5	TRBJ2-7
CASRFSERAHQPQHF	TGTGCCAGCCGTTTTTCGGAGAGGGCGCATCAGCCCCAGCATTTT	.	15	.	TRBV7-2	TRBJ1-5
CASSLGRTGGAEAFF	TGTGCCAGCAGCTTAGGGCGGACAGGGGGCGCTGAAGCTTTCTTT	.	15	TRBD1	TRBV5-4	TRBJ1-1
CASSLGQVGHEQYF	TGTGCCAGCAGCCTCGGACAGGTTGGCCACGAGCAGTACTTC	.	14	TRBD1	TRBV11-3	TRBJ2-7
CSARGAGAGELFF	TGCAGCGCCCGAGGGGCAGGGGCCGGGGAGCTGTTTTTT	.	13	.	TRBV29-1	TRBJ2-2
CASSPLGAQFF	TGTGCCAGCAGCCCTCTTGGGGCCCAGTTCTTC	.	11	.	TRBV9	TRBJ2-1
CASSLAGGNYNEQFF	TGCGCCAGCAGCTTGGCGGGAGGCAACTACAATGAGCAGTTCTTC	.	15	TRBD2	TRBV5-1	TRBJ2-1
CASSLGALDGYTF	TGCGCCAGCAGCTTGGGAGCACTAGATGGCTACACCTTC	few	13	.	TRBV5-1	TRBJ1-2
CASSRGGTGTYEQYF	TGTGCCAGCAGCCGTGGTGGGACAGGGACCTACGAGCAGTACTTC	once	15	TRBD1	TRBV11-3	TRBJ2-7
CASHNPGGGYTF	TGTGCCAGTCACAACCCGGGTGGCGGCTACACCTTC	.	12	.	TRBV19	TRBJ1-2
CASSPGVRSNYGYTF	TGTGCCAGCAGCCCAGGGGTCCGGTCTAACTATGGCTACACCTTC	.	15	.	TRBV6-2/TRBV6-3	TRBJ1-2
CASSVPATGTTEAFF	TGTGCCAGCAGCGTACCCGCGACAGGGACGACTGAAGCTTTCTTT	.	15	TRBD1	TRBV9	TRBJ1-1
CASSQVGTGQAFF	TGTGCCAGCAGCCAAGTTGGGACAGGACAAGCTTTCTTT	.	13	TRBD1	TRBV14	TRBJ1-1
CASSLESGVSSYEQYF	TGTGCCAGCAGCTTAGAAAGCGGGGTGAGCTCCTACGAGCAGTACTTC	few	16	TRBD2	TRBV11-2	TRBJ2-7
CASSSPTGAANTIYF	TGTGCCAGCAGCAGTCCCACAGGGGCGGCGAACACCATATATTTT	.	15	TRBD1	TRBV28	TRBJ1-3
CASISGGPSSYNSPLHF	TGTGCCAGCATCTCGGGGGGCCCGAGCTCCTATAATTCACCCCTCCACTTT	.	17	.	TRBV7-2	TRBJ1-6
CASSSSYEQYF	TGTGCCAGCAGCTCGTCGTACGAGCAGTACTTC	.	11	.	TRBV12-3/TRBV12-4	TRBJ2-7
CASSLGTGVPGANVLTF	TGCGCCAGCAGCTTAGGGACAGGGGTACCTGGGGCCAACGTCCTGACTTTC	.	17	TRBD1	TRBV5-1	TRBJ2-6
CAIKGLGGPSTDTQYF	TGTGCCATCAAGGGCCTCGGCGGGCCGAGCACAGATACGCAGTATTTT	once	16	.	TRBV10-3	TRBJ2-3
CASSTTGTYGYTF	TGCGCCAGCAGTACGACAGGGACCTATGGCTACACCTTC	once	13	TRBD1	TRBV10-1	TRBJ1-2
CASRGSGANVLTF	TGTGCCAGCCGGGGTTCGGGGGCCAACGTCCTGACTTTC	.	13	.	TRBV28	TRBJ2-6
CASSTADSNQPQHF	TGTGCCAGCTCAACAGCTGATAGCAATCAGCCCCAGCATTTT	.	14	.	TRBV18	TRBJ1-5
CASISARPYTEAFF	TGTGCCAGTATCTCCGCCAGGCCCTACACTGAAGCTTTCTTT	.	14	.	TRBV19	TRBJ1-1
CASSSDRDGVQPQHF	TGTGCCAGCTCCTCCGACAGGGATGGAGTTCAGCCCCAGCATTTT	.	15	TRBD1	TRBV18	TRBJ1-5
CASSSGQGATGELFF	TGTGCCAGCAGCTCAGGACAGGGGGCTACCGGGGAGCTGTTTTTT	.	15	TRBD1	TRBV7-8	TRBJ2-2
CASSPDRAGELFF	TGTGCCAGCTCACCAGACCGGGCCGGGGAGCTGTTTTTT	.	13	.	TRBV18	TRBJ2-2
CASTPGGGNQPQHF	TGTGCCAGCACTCCGGGGGGGGGCAATCAGCCCCAGCATTTT	.	14	.	TRBV6-5	TRBJ1-5
CAISAGGSSYNEQFF	TGTGCCATCAGTGCCGGGGGGAGCTCCTACAATGAGCAGTTCTTC	once	15	TRBD2	TRBV10-3	TRBJ2-1
CSVFQWTEAFF	TGCAGCGTTTTCCAGTGGACTGAAGCTTTCTTT	few	11	.	TRBV29-1	TRBJ1-1
CASSLPGEYNEQFF	TGCGCCAGCAGCTTGCCGGGGGAGTACAATGAGCAGTTCTTC	.	14	.	TRBV5-1	TRBJ2-1
CASSLNTRSSYNEQFF	TGTGCCAGCAGTTTGAACACCCGGAGCTCCTACAATGAGCAGTTCTTC	.	16	.	TRBV27	TRBJ2-1